A single sample is the source of the 20 T cell receptor beta chains below, sequenced in a study of blood T cell repertoires in COVID-19. The data were produced by immunoSEQ multiplex PCR, yet TCRdb's version contains in-frame clones alone and is incomplete. The table lists about 90,000 clones, approximately 80% of them singletons, with 10% to 13% in the top ten. Sequenced input: peripheral blood. The receptors here all came from a woman in her seventies with acute or convalescent COVID-19.

This clone appeared a few times. This same CDR3 is encoded by further DNA sequences in the sample. For the CDR3, the DNA is TGTGCCAGCAGTGTTAGCGGAATCTCCTACAATGAGCAGTTCTTC. Its translation is CASSVSGISYNEQFF. The chain couples TRBV9 to TRBJ2-1; D is possibly TRBD2 (6 bases). The V end was cut by 5 bases, the J end by 0 bases, with 12 bases between. The CDR3 loop spans 15 amino acids. Germline V gene sequence: CDR1 SGDLS, CDR2 YYNGEE.

The rearrangement links TRBV24-1 to TRBJ2-1; maybe TRBD1 (5 bases). The V and J ends lost 3 bases and 5 bases respectively, with 13 bases between them. The CDR3 spans 15 residues. CDR1 and CDR2 from the germline V gene are KGHDR and SFDVKD. CDR3 in amino acids: CATSDPRTRNNEQFF. The CDR3 nucleotides read TGTGCCACCAGTGATCCTCGGACACGGAACAATGAGCAGTTCTTC.

The rearrangement joins TRBV5-4 to TRBJ1-4; TRBD1 matches at 10 bases. Germline assignment: CDR1 SGHNT and CDR2 YYREEE (reference sequence). This CDR3 is 14 amino acids long. J was trimmed by 11 bases and V by 4 bases; bases with no gene match: 8. The CDR3 here is CASSPGDRGGKLFF. CDR3 nucleotide sequence: TGTGCCAGCAGCCCCGGGGACAGGGGCGGGAAACTGTTTTTT.

This clone was observed a handful of times. The chain has TRBV9 and TRBJ1-1; D is ambiguous. This CDR3 has 15 amino acids. Deletions cut 0 bases from V and 0 bases from J, with 9 bases between. Germline assignment: CDR1 SGDLS and CDR2 YYNGEE. CDR3 sequence reads: CASSVGVSLNTEAFF. The CDR3 coding sequence is TGTGCCAGCAGCGTAGGAGTTTCCCTGAACACTGAAGCTTTCTTT.

For the CDR3, the DNA is TGTGCCAGCAGCTTAGGGACAGGGTCCACCGGGGAGCTGTTTTTT. Protein: CASSLGTGSTGELFF. This chain uses TRBV7-6 with TRBJ2-2; 8 bases are shared with TRBD1. The V and J ends lost 1 base and 4 bases, in that order; junction bases with no gene match: 2. This CDR3 contains 15 residues. Germline assignment: CDR1 SGHVS and CDR2 FNYEAQ.

CDR3 bases: TGTGCCAGCAGTGAATCAGGGGTAGGGAACTATGGCTACACCTTC. Translated: CASSESGVGNYGYTF. The chain is built from TRBV25-1 and TRBJ1-2, with D perhaps matching TRBD1 (6 bases). Germline CDR1 and CDR2: MGHDK and SYGVNS. V was clipped by 1 base and J by 2 bases, with 11 bases between them. This CDR3 region has 15 residues.

This chain links TRBV6-1 with TRBJ1-3; D not resolved. Trimming pared 0 bases from V and 0 bases from J, leaving 12 bases between. CDR3 size: 17 residues. Germline CDR1 reads MNHNS; CDR2 reads SASEGT. The CDR3 region is CASSEARGDGSGNTIYF. Written as DNA, the CDR3 is TGTGCCAGCAGTGAAGCGCGGGGAGATGGCTCTGGAAACACCATATATTTT.

The chain carries TRBV2 and TRBJ1-2; 9 nucleotides align to TRBD1. V was clipped by 4 bases and J by 7 bases; unmatched bases: 10. The CDR3 consists of 15 residues. CDR1 and CDR2 from the germline V gene are SNHLY and FYNNEI. CDR3 in DNA: TGTGCCAGCAGTGGTGGGACAGGGTTATCGGCTGGCTACACCTTC. As protein: CASSGGTGLSAGYTF.

In nucleotides, the CDR3 is TGTGCCTGGAGTGAGGGACAGGGGATAAACATTCAGTACTTC. Its protein is CAWSEGQGINIQYF. The chain recombines TRBV30 with TRBJ2-4; 10 positions match TRBD1. The CDR3 contains 14 residues. CDR1 is GTSNPN and CDR2 is SVGIG in the germline V gene (reference sequence). V gave up 1 base and J gave up 6 bases; unmatched junction bases: 3.

This clone was seen a handful of times. This chain connects TRBV29-1 to TRBJ2-7; D is perhaps TRBD1 (6 bases). The CDR3 is 13 residues long. Germline V gene lookup returns CDR1 SQVTM and CDR2 ANQGSEA. V lost 5 bases to trimming and J lost 4 bases, with 15 bases between them. The CDR3 loop is CSVTKGGRYEQYF. The DNA of the CDR3 is TGCAGCGTTACGAAAGGGGGAAGGTACGAGCAGTACTTC.

The rearrangement uses TRBV19 and TRBJ1-5, with D hard to call. The V end lost 6 bases, the J end lost 5 bases, and 14 bases lay between the germline ends. In germline, CDR1 is LNHDA, CDR2 SQIVND (reference sequence). There are 14 residues in the CDR3. Here the CDR3 DNA reads TGTGCCAGTAGCCCGAGAGGGATGCATCAGCCCCAGCATTTT. Translating it yields CASSPRGMHQPQHF. Filled out from reference TRBV19 and TRBJ1-5, the complete variable domain reads DGGITQSPKYLFRKEGQNVTLSCEQNLNHDAMYWYRQDPGQGLRLIYYSQIVNDFQKGDIAEGYSVSREKKESFPLTVTSAQKNPTAFYLCASSPRGMHQPQHFGDGTRLSIL.

The chain carries TRBV6-6 and TRBJ1-2; the D gene is possibly TRBD1 (5 bases). Trimming took off 5 bases at V and 0 bases at J, with 13 bases between the two ends. The CDR3 has 15 amino acids. CDR1 and CDR2 (germline): MNHNY, SVGAGI (reference sequence). The CDR3 region is CASSPRGTSNYGYTF. The CDR3 DNA follows: TGTGCCAGCAGTCCCCGGGGGACTTCTAACTATGGCTACACCTTC.

The V gene is TRBV6-5, the J gene TRBJ2-2; 10 nucleotides line up with TRBD1. This CDR3 is built from 14 residues. CDR1 and CDR2 from the germline V gene are MNHEY and SVGAGI. V was clipped by 5 bases and J by 7 bases; unmatched bases: 4. Written as DNA, the CDR3 is TGTGCCAGCAGTCGACAGGGGGCGGGCGGGGAGCTGTTTTTT. Residues: CASSRQGAGGELFF.

The rearrangement uses TRBV7-2 and TRBJ2-3; D perhaps matches TRBD1 (6 bases). V dropped 3 bases and J dropped 7 bases, with 17 bases sitting between them. The CDR3 is 15 amino acids. Germline-derived CDR1 and CDR2 are SGHTA and FQGNSA. In DNA form, the CDR3 reads TGTGCCAGCAGCTTTAGCTCGGACAGCGAGCATACGCAGTATTTT. Translated, it gives CASSFSSDSEHTQYF.

The chain uses TRBV19 and TRBJ1-5, with D maybe TRBD1 (5 bases). This CDR3 comprises 12 residues. V was pared by 7 bases and J by 5 bases, with 9 bases between. Germline-derived CDR1 and CDR2 are LNHDA and SQIVND (reference sequence). CDR3: CASKTDDQPQHF. DNA for the CDR3: TGTGCCAGTAAGACAGACGATCAGCCCCAGCATTTT.

The chain combines TRBV19 with TRBJ1-5; weak D call: TRBD1 (6 bases). Germline CDR1 reads LNHDA; CDR2 reads SQIVND (reference sequence). V was trimmed by 4 bases and J by 1 base, leaving 8 bases between them. The CDR3 has 14 residues. The CDR3 loop is CASSRQASNQPQHF. The CDR3 DNA follows: TGTGCCAGTAGTAGACAGGCCAGCAATCAGCCCCAGCATTTT.

CDR3 loop: CASSIGQSNQPQHF. DNA for the CDR3: TGTGCCAGTAGTATAGGTCAGTCCAATCAGCCCCAGCATTTT. The chain couples TRBV19 to TRBJ1-5; D unclear. CDR3 size: 14 residues. The germline V and J ends were trimmed by 1 base and 3 bases, with 7 bases remaining between them. Per germline, CDR1 LNHDA and CDR2 SQIVND (reference sequence).

The chain combines TRBV6-5 with TRBJ2-7; TRBD1 matches 7 bases. Germline trimming cut 8 bases from V and 4 bases from J; bases unmatched to any gene: 11. Germline CDR1 and CDR2: MNHEY and SVGAGI. There are 14 residues in the CDR3. CDR3 sequence reads: CASSTRDSWYEQYF. The CDR3 DNA follows: TGTGCCAGCTCCACCCGGGACAGTTGGTACGAGCAGTACTTC.

The chain has TRBV6-6 and TRBJ2-5, with 7 bases that match TRBD1. V lost 6 bases and J lost 5; bases outside the gene matches: 6. This CDR3 is built from 13 residues. Germline V CDR1 and CDR2: MNHNY, SVGAGI (reference sequence). The DNA for the CDR3 is TGTGCCAGCAGCAACAGGGGAGTGGAGACCCAGTACTTC. Protein: CASSNRGVETQYF.

This clone was recorded a few times. The chain's CDR3 is CASSRSMDRPVYEQYF. CDR3 in DNA: TGCGCCAGCAGCCGGTCGATGGACAGACCGGTTTACGAGCAGTACTTC. This rearrangement joins TRBV5-1 to TRBJ2-7, with D maybe TRBD1 (6 bases). The CDR3 is 16 amino acids. Between the trimmed V and J ends, which lost 4 bases and 4 bases, there was a span of 21 bases. From germline, CDR1 is SGHRS and CDR2 YFSETQ. The full variable domain, in which reference TRBV5-1 and TRBJ2-7 provide the parts outside the CDR3, is KAGVTQTPRYLIKTRGQQVTLSCSPISGHRSVSWYQQTPGQGLQFLFEYFSETQRNKGNFPGRFSGRQFSNSRSEMNVSTLELGDSALYLCASSRSMDRPVYEQYFGPGTRLTVT.